Shown below are 17 T cell receptor beta chains from a single sample sequenced in a study of T cell changes during pregnancy in multiple sclerosis. Sequenced by immunoSEQ multiplex PCR; TCRdb stores in-frame clones only, minus some. This sample has roughly 87,000 clones; roughly nine tenths occur once, and the top ten carry around 3.4%. The starting material was PBMCs, obtained in the first trimester of pregnancy. The source of these receptors is a female donor in good health, serving as a control in a pregnancy study. Some clones in this sample may be carry-over from other donors' samples.

The chain recombines TRBV7-9 with TRBJ1-1; 9 bases line up with TRBD1. The CDR3 is made up of 15 amino acids. Germline CDR1 and CDR2: SEHNR and FQNEAQ (reference sequence). V shed 4 bases, J shed 5 bases, and the junction held 8 bases outside the gene matches. The CDR3 region is CASSWGQGLGTEAFF. The CDR3 nucleotides are TGTGCCAGCAGCTGGGGACAGGGTCTGGGAACTGAAGCTTTCTTT.

The sample holds one count of this clone. This rearrangement joins TRBV18 to TRBJ1-6, with 8 bases aligning to TRBD1. The trim removed 3 bases at V and 5 bases at J, leaving 9 bases unmatched. The germline CDR1 and CDR2 sequences are KGHSH and LQKENI. This CDR3 comprises 17 residues. The CDR3, as DNA: TGTGCCAGCTCACCCGGATTGACAGGGGTTCATAATTCACCCCTCCACTTT. This sequence encodes CASSPGLTGVHNSPLHF.

The rearrangement uses TRBV28 and TRBJ2-3; a weak D match, TRBD2 (5 bases). Trimming pared 5 bases from V and 10 bases from J, leaving 13 bases between. This CDR3 region has 12 residues. Germline CDR1 reads MDHEN; CDR2 reads SYDVKM. This CDR3 is CASSLQRPPQYF. The CDR3 DNA follows: TGTGCCAGCAGTCTACAGCGGCCTCCGCAGTATTTT.

The rearrangement uses TRBV29-1 and TRBJ2-2, with D possibly TRBD1 on 5 matching bases. Germline CDR1 SQVTM, CDR2 ANQGSEA. V gave up 4 bases and J gave up 0 bases, with 9 bases separating them. The CDR3 consists of 14 residues. CDR3 loop: CSVGVTANTGELFF. The CDR3 nucleotides read TGCAGCGTTGGGGTGACAGCGAACACCGGGGAGCTGTTTTTT.

This clone has just one count. The DNA for the CDR3 is TGCGCCAGCAGCCAACCCTCTTTAGGAGGAAGTAATTCACCCCTCCACTTT. Translated, it gives CASSQPSLGGSNSPLHF. The J gene is TRBJ1-6, the V gene TRBV4-1; no clear D gene. CDR3 length equals 17 residues. The V gene lost 2 bases and the J gene lost 6 bases, with 17 bases spanning the gap. Germline CDR1 reads MGHRA; CDR2 reads YSYEKL.

The J gene is TRBJ2-3, the V gene TRBV19; 11 nucleotides agree with TRBD1. Per germline, CDR1 LNHDA and CDR2 SQIVND (reference sequence). The CDR3 extends over 15 amino acids. Losses at the gene ends were 6 bases for V and 3 bases for J; bases not matched to a gene: 5. The CDR3 reads CASRADRGRTDTQYF. The CDR3 region has the DNA TGTGCCAGTAGAGCGGACAGGGGGCGGACAGATACGCAGTATTTT.

The gene calls are TRBV18 and TRBJ2-7; tentative D call: TRBD2 (6 bases). Germline loops: CDR1 KGHSH, CDR2 LQKENI. Trimming pared 6 bases from V and 6 bases from J, leaving 12 bases between. The length of the CDR3 is 12 residues. The CDR3 spells CASSHETSEQYF. CDR3 nucleotides: TGTGCCAGCTCGCACGAGACTAGCGAGCAGTACTTC. The complete variable domain, with remaining parts taken from reference TRBV18 and TRBJ2-7, reads NAGVMQNPRHLVRRRGQEARLRCSPMKGHSHVYWYRQLPEEGLKFMVYLQKENIIDESGMPKERFSAEFPKEGPSILRIQQVVRGDSAAYFCASSHETSEQYFGPGTRLTVT.

The chain combines TRBV9 with TRBJ1-1; no clear D gene. V lost 0 bases, J lost 3 bases, and 9 bases lay in between. This CDR3 has 14 residues. Germline CDR1 is SGDLS and CDR2 is YYNGEE. The CDR3: CASSVGWGDTEAFF. The CDR3 DNA reads as TGTGCCAGCAGCGTAGGTTGGGGAGACACTGAAGCTTTCTTT.

On this clone: Germline and junction disagree at one end, which may indicate a read error. This chain connects TRBV6-6 to TRBJ2-3; 9 nucleotides line up with TRBD2. Germline V gene sequence: CDR1 MNHNY, CDR2 SVGAGI (reference sequence). The CDR3 length is 16 residues. DNA of the CDR3: TGTGCCACCAGTCCCTCAAGAGCGGGAGGAACAGATACGCAGTATTTT. Its translation is CATSPSRAGGTDTQYF.

CDR3: CASSIARTSGRSAGANVLTF. CDR3 nucleotides: TGTGCCAGTAGTATAGCCCGGACTAGCGGGAGATCGGCTGGGGCCAACGTCCTGACTTTC. The V and J genes are TRBV19 and TRBJ2-6; 13 bases align to TRBD2. The CDR3 runs 20 residues. Germline assignment: CDR1 LNHDA and CDR2 SQIVND (reference sequence). The ends lost 1 base at V and 2 bases at J; junction bases unmatched: 8.

The V gene is TRBV7-9, the J gene TRBJ2-5; 10 nucleotides match TRBD2. This CDR3 contains 14 residues. The germline gives CDR1 SEHNR, CDR2 FQNEAQ (reference sequence). V lost 4 bases to trimming and J lost 5 bases; unmatched junction nucleotides: 4. CDR3 sequence: CASSSRTSGETQYF. The CDR3 nucleotides are TGTGCCAGCAGCTCTAGGACTAGCGGTGAGACCCAGTACTTC.

The chain has TRBV5-6 and TRBJ2-7, with D unresolved. Germline lookup yields CDR1 SGHDT and CDR2 YYEEEE. The CDR3 is 12 residues long. Trimming stripped 2 bases from V and 3 bases from J, with 6 bases between. CDR3 sequence reads: CASSFGYYEQYF. The CDR3 DNA reads as TGTGCCAGCAGCTTCGGGTACTACGAGCAGTACTTC. The entire variable domain, with the rest obtained from reference TRBV5-6 and TRBJ2-7, is as follows: DAGVTQSPTHLIKTRGQQVTLRCSPKSGHDTVSWYQQALGQGPQFIFQYYEEEERQRGNFPDRFSGHQFPNYSSELNVNALLLGDSALYLCASSFGYYEQYFGPGTRLTVT.

V gene TRBV28 combines with J gene TRBJ1-5; possible D gene TRBD1, 6 bases. V was shortened by 2 bases and J by 0 bases, with 14 bases between the two germline ends. The CDR3 loop spans 17 amino acids. CDR1 is MDHEN, CDR2 SYDVKM, per germline. CDR3 residues: CASSLVYQGLSNQPQHF. The CDR3 DNA sequence: TGTGCCAGCAGTTTAGTATATCAGGGGCTTAGCAATCAGCCCCAGCATTTT. Combining the CDR3 with reference TRBV28 and TRBJ1-5 gives the whole variable domain DVKVTQSSRYLVKRTGEKVFLECVQDMDHENMFWYRQDPGLGLRLIYFSYDVKMKEKGDIPEGYSVSREKKERFSLILESASTNQTSMYLCASSLVYQGLSNQPQHFGDGTRLSIL.

This chain joins TRBV11-1 and TRBJ2-1; 8 bases are a match to TRBD1. The V segment lost 6 bases and the J segment 8 bases; nucleotides outside the gene matches: 6. This CDR3 has 13 residues. The germline gives CDR1 SGHAT, CDR2 FQDESV (reference sequence). DNA of the CDR3: TGTGCCAGCAGGAGGCGACAGGGGCATGAGCAGTTCTTC. This gives the protein CASRRRQGHEQFF.

The chain uses TRBV11-2 and TRBJ2-7; 8 positions agree with TRBD1. The CDR3 runs to 15 residues. Unmatched junction bases numbered 11, after V lost 6 bases and J lost 4 bases. The germline gives CDR1 SGHAT, CDR2 FQNNGV. CDR3 sequence (DNA): TGTGCCAGCAGGGGGACAGGTAGCTGGAGATACGAGCAGTACTTC. Translating gives CASRGTGSWRYEQYF.

V is TRBV7-8 and J is TRBJ2-3; 8 bases are shared with TRBD2. This CDR3 is built from 18 residues. V lost 1 base and J lost 3; bases outside the gene matches: 12. The V gene's germline CDR1 is SGHVS and CDR2 FQNEAQ. The CDR3, as DNA: TGTGCCAGCAGCTTAGAGGCCAGCGGGGGCCTTCGGACAGATACGCAGTATTTT. Translated: CASSLEASGGLRTDTQYF.

The chain uses TRBV27 and TRBJ1-1, with a possible D match to TRBD1 (5 bases). V lost 3 bases and J lost 5, with 10 bases in between. This CDR3 spans 13 amino acids. In germline, CDR1 is MNHEY, CDR2 SMNVEV (reference sequence). CDR3 residues: CASSFLKGTEAFF. The CDR3 DNA follows: TGTGCCAGCAGTTTCCTCAAGGGGACTGAAGCTTTCTTT.